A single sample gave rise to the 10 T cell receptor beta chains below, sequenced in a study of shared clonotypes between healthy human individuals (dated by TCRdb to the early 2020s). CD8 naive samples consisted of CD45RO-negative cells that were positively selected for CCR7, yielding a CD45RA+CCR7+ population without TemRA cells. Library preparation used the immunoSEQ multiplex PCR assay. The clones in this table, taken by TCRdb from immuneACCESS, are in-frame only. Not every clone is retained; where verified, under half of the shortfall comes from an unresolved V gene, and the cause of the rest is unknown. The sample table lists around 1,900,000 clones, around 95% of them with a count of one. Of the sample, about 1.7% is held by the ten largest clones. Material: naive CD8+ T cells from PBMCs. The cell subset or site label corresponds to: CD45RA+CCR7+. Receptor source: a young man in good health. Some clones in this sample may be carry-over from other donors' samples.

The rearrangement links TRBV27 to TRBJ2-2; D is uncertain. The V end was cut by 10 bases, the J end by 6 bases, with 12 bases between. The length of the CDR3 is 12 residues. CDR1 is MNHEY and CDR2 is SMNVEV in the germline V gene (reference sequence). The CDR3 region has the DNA TGTGCCACTGGACCCCAACCCGGGGAGCTGTTTTTT. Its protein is CATGPQPGELFF.

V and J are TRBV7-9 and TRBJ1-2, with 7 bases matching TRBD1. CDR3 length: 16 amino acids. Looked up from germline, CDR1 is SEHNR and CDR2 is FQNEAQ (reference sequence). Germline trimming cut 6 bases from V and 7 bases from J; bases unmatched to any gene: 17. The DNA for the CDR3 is TGTGCCAGCAGGTCCGGAGCCGACAGGGCCTCCTCTGGCTACACCTTC. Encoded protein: CASRSGADRASSGYTF.

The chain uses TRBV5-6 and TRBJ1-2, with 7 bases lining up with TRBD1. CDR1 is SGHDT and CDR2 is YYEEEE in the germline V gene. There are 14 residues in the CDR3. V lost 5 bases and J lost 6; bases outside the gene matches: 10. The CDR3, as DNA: TGTGCCAGCAGTCCCGTTGGGACAGAGCATGGCTACACCTTC. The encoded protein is CASSPVGTEHGYTF.

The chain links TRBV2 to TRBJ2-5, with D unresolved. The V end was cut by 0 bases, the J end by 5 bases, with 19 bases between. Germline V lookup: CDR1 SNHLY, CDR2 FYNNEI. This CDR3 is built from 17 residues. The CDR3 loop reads CASSEAPLFAASETQYF. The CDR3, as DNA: TGTGCCAGCAGTGAAGCGCCCTTGTTCGCGGCTTCGGAGACCCAGTACTTC. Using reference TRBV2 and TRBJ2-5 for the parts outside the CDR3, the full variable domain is EPEVTQTPSHQVTQMGQEVILRCVPISNHLYFYWYRQILGQKVEFLVSFYNNEISEKSEIFDDQFSVERPDGSNFTLKIRSTKLEDSAMYFCASSEAPLFAASETQYFGPGTRLLVL.

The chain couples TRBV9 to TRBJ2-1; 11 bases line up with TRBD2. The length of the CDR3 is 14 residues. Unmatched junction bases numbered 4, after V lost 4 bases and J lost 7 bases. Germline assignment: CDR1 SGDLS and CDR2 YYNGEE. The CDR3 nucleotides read TGTGCCAGCAGCTCATCTAGCGGGGGGAATGAGCAGTTCTTC. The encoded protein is CASSSSSGGNEQFF. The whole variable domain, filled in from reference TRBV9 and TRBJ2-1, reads DSGVTQTPKHLITATGQRVTLRCSPRSGDLSVYWYQQSLDQGLQFLIQYYNGEERAKGNILERFSAQQFPDLHSELNLSSLELGDSALYFCASSSSSGGNEQFFGPGTRLTVL.

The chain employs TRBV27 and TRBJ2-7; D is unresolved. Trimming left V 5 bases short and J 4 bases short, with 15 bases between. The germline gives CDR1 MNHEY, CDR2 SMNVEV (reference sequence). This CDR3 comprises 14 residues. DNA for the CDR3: TGTGCCAGCAGTCCAGACTCATTCCCTTACGAGCAGTACTTC. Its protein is CASSPDSFPYEQYF.

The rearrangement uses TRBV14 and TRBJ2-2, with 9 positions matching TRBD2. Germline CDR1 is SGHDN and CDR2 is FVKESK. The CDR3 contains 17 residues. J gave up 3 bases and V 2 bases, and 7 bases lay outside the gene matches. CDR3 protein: CASSQRGSGSYTGELFF. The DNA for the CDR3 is TGTGCCAGCAGCCAAAGGGGTAGCGGGAGTTACACCGGGGAGCTGTTTTTT. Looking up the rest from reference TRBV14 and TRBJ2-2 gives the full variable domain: EAGVTQFPSHSVIEKGQTVTLRCDPISGHDNLYWYRRVMGKEIKFLLHFVKESKQDESGMPNNRFLAERTGGTYSTLKVQPAELEDSGVYFCASSQRGSGSYTGELFFGEGSRLTVL.

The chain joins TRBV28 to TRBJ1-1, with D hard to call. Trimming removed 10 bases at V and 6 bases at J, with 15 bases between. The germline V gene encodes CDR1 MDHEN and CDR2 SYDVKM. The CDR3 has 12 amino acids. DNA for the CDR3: TGTGCCACAGGAGCGGGCCGCGCTGAAGCTTTCTTT. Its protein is CATGAGRAEAFF.

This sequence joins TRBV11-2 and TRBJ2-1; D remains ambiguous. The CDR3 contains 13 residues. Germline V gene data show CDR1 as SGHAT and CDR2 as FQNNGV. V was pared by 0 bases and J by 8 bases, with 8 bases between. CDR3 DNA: TGTGCCAGCAGCTTAGATCGTGGGGATGAGCAGTTCTTC. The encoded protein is CASSLDRGDEQFF.

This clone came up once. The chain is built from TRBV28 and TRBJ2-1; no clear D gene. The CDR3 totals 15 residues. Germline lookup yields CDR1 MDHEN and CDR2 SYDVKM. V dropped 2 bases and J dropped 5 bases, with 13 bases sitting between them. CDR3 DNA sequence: TGTGCCAGCAGTTTAAAGCTAAGTAAGGACAATGAGCAGTTCTTC. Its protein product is CASSLKLSKDNEQFF.